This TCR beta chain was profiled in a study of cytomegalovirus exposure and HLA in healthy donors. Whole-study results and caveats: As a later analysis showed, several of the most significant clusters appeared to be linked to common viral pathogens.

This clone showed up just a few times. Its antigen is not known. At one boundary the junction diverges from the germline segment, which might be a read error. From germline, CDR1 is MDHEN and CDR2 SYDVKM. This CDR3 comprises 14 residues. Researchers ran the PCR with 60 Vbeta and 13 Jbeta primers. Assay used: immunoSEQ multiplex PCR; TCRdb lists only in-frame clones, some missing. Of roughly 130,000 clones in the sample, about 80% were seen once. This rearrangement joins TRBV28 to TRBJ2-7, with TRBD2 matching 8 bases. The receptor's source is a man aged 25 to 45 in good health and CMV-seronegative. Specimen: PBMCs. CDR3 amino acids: CASSSPGLDYGQYF. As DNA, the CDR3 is TGTGCCAGCAGTTCACCGGGACTAGACTACGGGCAGTACTTC.